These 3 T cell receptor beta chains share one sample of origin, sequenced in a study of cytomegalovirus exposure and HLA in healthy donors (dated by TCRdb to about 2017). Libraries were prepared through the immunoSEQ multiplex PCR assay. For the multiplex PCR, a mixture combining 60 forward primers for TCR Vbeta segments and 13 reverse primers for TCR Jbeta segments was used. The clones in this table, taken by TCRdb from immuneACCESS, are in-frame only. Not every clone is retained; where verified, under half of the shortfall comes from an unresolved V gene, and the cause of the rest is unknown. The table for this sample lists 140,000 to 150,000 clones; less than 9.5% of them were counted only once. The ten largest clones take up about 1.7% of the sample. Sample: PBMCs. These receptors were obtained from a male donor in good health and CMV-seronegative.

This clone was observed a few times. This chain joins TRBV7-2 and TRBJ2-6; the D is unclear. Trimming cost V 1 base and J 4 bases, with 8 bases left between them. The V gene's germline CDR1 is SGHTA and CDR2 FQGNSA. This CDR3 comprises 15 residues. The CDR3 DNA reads TGTGCCAGCAGCTTAGGGCAGGCGGGGGCCAACGTCCTGACTTTC. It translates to CASSLGQAGANVLTF.

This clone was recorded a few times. The CDR3 DNA reads TGTGCCTGGAGTCGGTACAGGGGGGAGCAGCCCCAGCATTTT. Amino acid sequence: CAWSRYRGEQPQHF. The chain is built from TRBV30 and TRBJ1-5; 8 bases agree with TRBD1. The germline gives CDR1 GTSNPN, CDR2 SVGIG (reference sequence). With V trimmed by 2 bases and J by 7 bases, 7 bases remained unmatched. The CDR3 runs 14 residues.

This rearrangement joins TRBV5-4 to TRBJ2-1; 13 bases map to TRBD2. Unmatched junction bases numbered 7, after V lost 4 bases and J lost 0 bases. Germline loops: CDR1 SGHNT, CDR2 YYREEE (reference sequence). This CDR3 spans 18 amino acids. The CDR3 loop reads CASSGPGLAGSSYNEQFF. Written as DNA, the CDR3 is TGTGCCAGCAGCGGACCGGGACTAGCGGGAAGCTCCTACAATGAGCAGTTCTTC.